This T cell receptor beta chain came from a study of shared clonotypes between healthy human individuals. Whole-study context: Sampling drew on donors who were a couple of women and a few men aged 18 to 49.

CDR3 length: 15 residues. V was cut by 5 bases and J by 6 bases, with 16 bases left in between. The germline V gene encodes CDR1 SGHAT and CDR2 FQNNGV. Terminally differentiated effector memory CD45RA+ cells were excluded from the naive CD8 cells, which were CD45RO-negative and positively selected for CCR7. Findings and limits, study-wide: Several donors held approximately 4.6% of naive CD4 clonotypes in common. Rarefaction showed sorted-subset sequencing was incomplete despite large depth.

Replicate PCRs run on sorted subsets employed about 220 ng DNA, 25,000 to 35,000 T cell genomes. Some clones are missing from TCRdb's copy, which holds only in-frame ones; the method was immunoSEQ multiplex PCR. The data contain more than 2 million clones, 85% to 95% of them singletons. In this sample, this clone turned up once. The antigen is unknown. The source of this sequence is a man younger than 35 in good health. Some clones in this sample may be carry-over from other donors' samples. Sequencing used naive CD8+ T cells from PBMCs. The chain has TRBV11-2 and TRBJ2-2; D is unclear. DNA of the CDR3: TGTGCCAGCAGCGGTAAGACGGAGCTGGCCGGGGAGCTGTTTTTT. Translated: CASSGKTELAGELFF.